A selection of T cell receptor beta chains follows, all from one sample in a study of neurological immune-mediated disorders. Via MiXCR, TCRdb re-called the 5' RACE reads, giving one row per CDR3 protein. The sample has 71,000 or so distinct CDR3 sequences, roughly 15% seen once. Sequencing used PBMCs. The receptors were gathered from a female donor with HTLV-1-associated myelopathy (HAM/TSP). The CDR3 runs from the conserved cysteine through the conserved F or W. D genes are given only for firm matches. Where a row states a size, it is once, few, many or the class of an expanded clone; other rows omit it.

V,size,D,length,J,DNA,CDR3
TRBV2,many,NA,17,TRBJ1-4,TGTGCCAGCAGCGAAGAGTTCTACGGGACAACTAATGAAAAACTGTTTTTT,CASSEEFYGTTNEKLFF
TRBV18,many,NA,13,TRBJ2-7,TGTGCCAGCTCACTCCGAAGCTCCTACGAGCAGTACTTC,CASSLRSSYEQYF
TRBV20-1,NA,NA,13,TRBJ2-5,TGCAGTGCCGGGCCGTGGTACCAAGAGACCCTGTACTTC,CSAGPWYQETLYF
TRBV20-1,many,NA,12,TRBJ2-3,TGCAGTGCTAGAGAATCATCGGATACGCAGTATTTT,CSARESSDTQYF
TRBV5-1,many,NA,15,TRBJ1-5,TGCGCCAGCAGCTTGTTGGGGGATTTGACTCAGCCCCAGCATTTT,CASSLLGDLTQPQHF
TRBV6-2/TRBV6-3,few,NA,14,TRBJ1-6,TGTGCCAGCAGTCGGACAGATAATAATTCACCCCTCCACTTT,CASSRTDNNSPLHF
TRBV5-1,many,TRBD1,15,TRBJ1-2,TGCGCCAGCAGCAGAGGACAGGGGGCACACTATGGCTACACCTTC,CASSRGQGAHYGYTF
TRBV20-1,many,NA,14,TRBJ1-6,TGCAGTGCTAGAGACAGCTCCTATAATTCACCCCTCCACTTT,CSARDSSYNSPLHF
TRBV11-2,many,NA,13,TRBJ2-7,TGTGCCAGCAGCCTAGGCGGGGGCGGCGAGCAGTACTTC,CASSLGGGGEQYF
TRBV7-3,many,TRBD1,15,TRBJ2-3,TGTGCCAGCAGCTCGGGACAGAGCTTCGGGGATACGCAGTATTTT,CASSSGQSFGDTQYF
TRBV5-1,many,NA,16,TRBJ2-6,TGCGCCAGCAGCAACCAGGGGGGGCCTGGGGCCAACGTCCTGACTTTC,CASSNQGGPGANVLTF
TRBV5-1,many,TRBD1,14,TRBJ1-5,TGCGCCAGCAGCTTCGGGACAGTCAATCAGCCCCAGCATTTT,CASSFGTVNQPQHF
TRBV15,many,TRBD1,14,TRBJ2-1,TGTGCCACCAGGGGGACAGGGGGCGGCTATGAGCAGTTCTTC,CATRGTGGGYEQFF
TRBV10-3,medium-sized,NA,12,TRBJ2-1,TGTGCCATCAGTGAGTCGGAGGATGAGCAGTTCTTC,CAISESEDEQFF
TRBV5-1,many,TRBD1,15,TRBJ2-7,TGCGCCAGCAGCTTGAGAACAGGGGAATTTTACGAGCAGTACTTC,CASSLRTGEFYEQYF
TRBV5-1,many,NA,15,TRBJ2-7,TGCGCCAGCAGCTTGGAAGAGGGGAGGACCTACGAGCAGTACTTC,CASSLEEGRTYEQYF
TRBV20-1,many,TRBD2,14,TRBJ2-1,TGCAGTGCTAGCTTGGCGGGGGGGGACAATGAGCAGTTCTTC,CSASLAGGDNEQFF
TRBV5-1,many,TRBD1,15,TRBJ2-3,TGCGCCAGCAGCTCGGGACAGGGGGCGCGATATACGCAGTATTTT,CASSSGQGARYTQYF
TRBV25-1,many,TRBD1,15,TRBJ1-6,TGTGCCAGCAGTGACCGACAGGGGAGTAATTCACCCCTCCACTTT,CASSDRQGSNSPLHF
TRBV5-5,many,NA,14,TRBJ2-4,TGTGCCAGCAGCCCCGGTGGTATCAAAAACATTCAGTACTTC,CASSPGGIKNIQYF
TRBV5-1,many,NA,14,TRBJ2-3,TGCGCCAGCAGCCTCCCCGCGCAGGGGAATACGCAGTATTTT,CASSLPAQGNTQYF
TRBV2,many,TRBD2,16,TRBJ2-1,TGTGCCAGCAGTGCCCCACTAGCGGGAACCTACAATGAGCAGTTCTTC,CASSAPLAGTYNEQFF
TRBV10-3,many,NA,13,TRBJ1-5,TGTGCCGCCAAGGCAGCGGTCAATCAGCCCCAGCATTTT,CAAKAAVNQPQHF
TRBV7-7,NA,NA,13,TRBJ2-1,TGTGCCAGCAGCTTAGAGTTAGCCGATGAGCAGTTCTTC,CASSLELADEQFF
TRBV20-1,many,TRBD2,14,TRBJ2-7,TGCAGTGCTAGATCGGGACTAGCGGGATACGAGCAGTACTTC,CSARSGLAGYEQYF
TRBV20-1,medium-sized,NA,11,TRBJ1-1,TGCAGTGCTAGGGGGGTCACTGAAGCTTTCTTT,CSARGVTEAFF
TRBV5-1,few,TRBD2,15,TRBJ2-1,TGCGCCAGCACTAGCGGGGGGGCATCTAACAATGAGCAGTTCTTC,CASTSGGASNNEQFF
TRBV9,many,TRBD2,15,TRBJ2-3,TGTGCCAGCAGCGGTGGTCCCTCTCAGCGGGGGGTGCAGTATTTT,CASSGGPSQRGVQYF
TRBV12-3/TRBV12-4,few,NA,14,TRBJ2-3,TGTGCCAGCAGTTCCCGGGACCCACCGGATACGCAGTATTTT,CASSSRDPPDTQYF
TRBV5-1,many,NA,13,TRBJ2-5,TGCGCCAGCCGCCCCCCGGGCCAAGAGACCCAGTACTTC,CASRPPGQETQYF
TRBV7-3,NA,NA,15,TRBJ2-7,TGTGCCAGCAGCTTAAGACCTAGCGCGGCCTACGAGCAGTACTTC,CASSLRPSAAYEQYF
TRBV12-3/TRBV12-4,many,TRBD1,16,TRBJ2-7,TGTGCCAGCAGCTCGCGTGTCCGGGACAGGGGCTACGAGCAGTACTTC,CASSSRVRDRGYEQYF
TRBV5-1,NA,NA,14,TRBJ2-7,TGCGCCAGCAGCTTGGGAGACACTTCCTACGAGCAGTACTTC,CASSLGDTSYEQYF
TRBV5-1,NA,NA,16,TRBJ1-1,TGCGCCAGCAGCTTGGCCGCTGGGGGCATGAACACTGAAGCTTTCTTT,CASSLAAGGMNTEAFF